The 12 T cell receptor beta chains reported below all come from one sample, sequenced in a study of neurological immune-mediated disorders. Time point given: longitudinal time-point 1 (baseline). One entry per CDR3 protein results from TCRdb running MiXCR on the 5' RACE reads. This sample has 35,000 to 45,000 distinct CDR3 sequences, with 3.2% found just once. The sequencing sample was made of PBMCs. Receptor source: a woman aged 55 to 70 with multiple sclerosis.

Many counts were recorded for this clonotype. V usage is TRBV7-9 and J usage is TRBJ1-2, with a possible D match to TRBD1 (6 bases). CDR1 and CDR2 from the germline V gene are SEHNR and FQNEAQ (reference sequence). This CDR3 contains 14 residues. V lost 5 bases and J lost 1, with 11 bases in between. The CDR3 sequence is CASSLGGFNYGYTF. DNA of the CDR3: TGTGCCAGCAGCCTGGGGGGCTTTAACTATGGCTACACCTTC.

Ten or more counts support this clonotype. This CDR3 reads CASSQDLRAGELFF. The CDR3 nucleotides read TGTGCCAGCAGCCAAGATTTGCGAGCCGGGGAGCTGTTTTTT. V is TRBV3-1 and J is TRBJ2-2; no clear D. The CDR3 loop spans 14 amino acids. The germline gives CDR1 LGHDT, CDR2 YNNKEL (reference sequence). Trimming left V 0 bases short and J 6 bases short, with 8 bases between.

This clonotype has at least ten counts. The chain is built from TRBV28 and TRBJ1-2; D is unresolved. CDR1 and CDR2 from the germline V gene are MDHEN and SYDVKM. This CDR3 is built from 13 residues. Trimming took off 7 bases at V and 4 bases at J, with 13 bases between the two ends. Written as DNA, the CDR3 is TGTGCCAGCATAGGAGGGCGATCCTATGGCTACACCTTC. Translating it yields CASIGGRSYGYTF.

This clonotype was detected ten times or more. For the CDR3, the DNA is TGTGCCAGCAGCCTGGGCGGGCTCGGTGAGACCCAGTACTTC. Amino acid sequence: CASSLGGLGETQYF. The rearrangement uses TRBV28 and TRBJ2-5; TRBD2 is a possible D gene (5 bases). The ends were cut back, 6 bases at V and 5 bases at J, with 16 bases in the middle. This CDR3 spans 14 amino acids. Germline CDR1 and CDR2: MDHEN and SYDVKM.

This clonotype was counted ten times or more. The rearrangement uses TRBV2 and TRBJ2-1, with D uncertain. The CDR3 has 12 amino acids. The germline CDR1 and CDR2 sequences are SNHLY and FYNNEI. Trimming shortened V by 7 bases and J by 5 bases, and 9 bases separated the two germline ends. The CDR3: CASKQDNNEQFF. CDR3 coding DNA: TGTGCCAGCAAGCAGGATAACAATGAGCAGTTCTTC. The whole variable domain, filled in from reference TRBV2 and TRBJ2-1, reads EPEVTQTPSHQVTQMGQEVILRCVPISNHLYFYWYRQILGQKVEFLVSFYNNEISEKSEIFDDQFSVERPDGSNFTLKIRSTKLEDSAMYFCASKQDNNEQFFGPGTRLTVL.

This clonotype has at least ten counts. The chain links TRBV20-1 to TRBJ2-2; no clear D. In germline, CDR1 is DFQATT, CDR2 SNEGSKA (reference sequence). CDR3 length: 12 amino acids. Deletions cut 1 base from V and 6 bases from J, with 6 bases between. The CDR3 reads CSARVDPGELFF. CDR3 coding DNA: TGCAGTGCTAGAGTTGACCCCGGGGAGCTGTTTTTT.

Ten or more counts support this clonotype. The V call is TRBV6-5, the J call TRBJ2-2, with no clear D. V dropped 0 bases and J dropped 1 base, with 6 bases sitting between them. The CDR3 contains 15 residues. Germline assignment: CDR1 MNHEY and CDR2 SVGAGI. CDR3 nucleotide sequence: TGTGCCAGCAGTTACTCGTTCCAGAACACCGGGGAGCTGTTTTTT. Amino acid sequence: CASSYSFQNTGELFF.

J is TRBJ2-7 and V is TRBV20-1; 8 bases line up with TRBD1. The CDR3 loop spans 13 amino acids. V was pared by 8 bases and J by 0 bases, with 6 bases of the junction left unmatched. The germline V gene encodes CDR1 DFQATT and CDR2 SNEGSKA (reference sequence). The DNA for the CDR3 is TGCAGTTCAAGGACAGGGCTCTCCTACGAGCAGTACTTC. It translates to CSSRTGLSYEQYF.

This clonotype was picked up many times. J is TRBJ2-5 and V is TRBV12-3 or TRBV12-4, with D perhaps TRBD2 (5 bases). V was clipped by 3 bases and J by 5 bases, with 10 bases between them. The CDR3 length is 13 residues. The CDR3 is CASSFTRRETQYF. The CDR3 DNA reads TGTGCCAGCAGTTTTACCAGGAGGGAGACCCAGTACTTC.

This clonotype was observed at least ten times. V and J are TRBV11-2 and TRBJ2-5, with a weak D call TRBD1 (5 bases). This CDR3 is 17 amino acids long. The V end was cut by 2 bases, the J end by 2 bases, with 18 bases between. Per germline, CDR1 SGHAT and CDR2 FQNNGV. The CDR3 loop is CASSLTVWVGEQETQYF. The CDR3 DNA is TGTGCCAGCAGCTTAACGGTTTGGGTAGGGGAACAAGAGACCCAGTACTTC.

This clonotype was observed many times. The chain combines TRBV20-1 with TRBJ1-1; 12 bases map to TRBD1. There are 15 residues in the CDR3. V lost 1 base and J lost 4; bases outside the gene matches: 4. Per the germline V gene, CDR1 is DFQATT and CDR2 is SNEGSKA (reference sequence). The CDR3 bases are TGCAGTGCTAGAGTCGGGACAGGGGGCATCACTGAAGCTTTCTTT. This translates into CSARVGTGGITEAFF.

In this sample, this clonotype turned up many times. The chain employs TRBV9 and TRBJ2-1, with D possibly TRBD1 on 5 matching bases. Germline V gene lookup returns CDR1 SGDLS and CDR2 YYNGEE. The CDR3 consists of 13 residues. The germline V and J ends were trimmed by 4 bases and 7 bases, with 12 bases remaining between them. The CDR3, as DNA: TGTGCCAGCAGCCCTCAGGGTCTAAATGAGCAGTTCTTC. This sequence encodes CASSPQGLNEQFF.